This record covers a single TCR beta chain. Its antigen is not known. This record comes from a study of T cell responses to AZD1222 COVID-19 vaccine. The study's findings and limits: Repertoire sampling happened only post peak T cell response. Only a handful of AZD1222 recipients tested seropositive at baseline.

CDR1 and CDR2 from the germline V gene are LNHDA and SQIVND (reference sequence). This CDR3 contains 12 residues. Trimming stripped 5 bases from V and 4 bases from J, with 6 bases between. Generated by immunoSEQ multiplex PCR, the TCRdb table keeps only in-frame clones and is missing some. The data contain some 150,000 clones, 85% to 95% of them singletons. The receptor was derived from an adult in good health. The chain employs TRBV19 and TRBJ2-1; unclear D gene. Sequencing used peripheral blood, obtained on day 0 of AZD1222 vaccination. The CDR3 loop is CASSRRYNEQFF. The CDR3 nucleotides read TGTGCCAGTAGTCGGCGGTACAATGAGCAGTTCTTC.